This TCR beta chain was sequenced during a study of T cell responses to AZD1222 COVID-19 vaccine. General study points: None of the repertoires were sampled until the peak T cell response had passed. When two AZD1222 doses had been given, Spike-specific TCR breadth and depth rose. Baseline serology detected seropositivity in only five to seven AZD1222 recipients. A mostly white British donor set with more females was recruited, and clonal diversity was possibly underestimated.

Concerning this clone: Its target is unknown.

Profiling relied on immunoSEQ multiplex PCR, and the TCRdb table lists in-frame clones only, not all of them. The profile shows over 150,000 clones, 80% to 90% of them singletons. The CDR3 covers 11 residues. Germline assignment: CDR1 SGHRS and CDR2 YFSETQ. The germline V and J ends were trimmed by 0 bases and 7 bases, with 4 bases remaining between them. The chain links TRBV5-1 to TRBJ1-1; D is ambiguous. This TCR came from an adult who received the AZD1222 COVID-19 vaccine. The sequenced sample was peripheral blood, obtained 28 days after the second AZD1222 dose. The CDR3 here is CASSLGHEAFF. The CDR3 DNA is TGCGCCAGCAGCTTGGGGCATGAAGCTTTCTTT. Filled out from reference TRBV5-1 and TRBJ1-1, the complete variable domain reads KAGVTQTPRYLIKTRGQQVTLSCSPISGHRSVSWYQQTPGQGLQFLFEYFSETQRNKGNFPGRFSGRQFSNSRSEMNVSTLELGDSALYLCASSLGHEAFFGQGTRLTVV.